This T cell receptor (beta chain) was documented in a study of T cell clonality in common variable immunodeficiency. Repertoires were generated with immunoSEQ multiplex PCR, while TCRdb's copy carries only in-frame clones and drops some. The sample has about 66,000 clones, none seen only once. CDR1 and CDR2 from the germline V gene are MNHEY and SMNVEV (reference sequence). The CDR3 has 15 amino acids. With 0 bases removed from V and 5 bases from J, the gap between germline ends came to 10 bases. Broader study findings: Shared TCRbeta clones were fewer between CVID subjects than controls. In common variable immunodeficiency, TCR beta chains reportedly carried fewer deletions and N-nucleotide insertions.

This clone was picked up many times. The target antigen is unknown. The read gets to within 3 residues of the CDR3 end, and the germline J gene fills in the rest. Each donor provided roughly 4.5 to 8 ml of heparinized whole blood. The V call is TRBV27, the J call TRBJ1-4; unclear D gene. The sequence was obtained from a person aged 18 to 75 in good health. The sample comprised peripheral blood mononuclear cells. Incomplete CDR3 DNA: TGTGCCAGCAGTTTATCGTCGGCAGGAAATGAAAAA. Its protein product is CASSLSSAGNEK. The whole CDR3 protein is CASSLSSAGNEKLFF.